This TCR beta chain was identified in a study of shared clonotypes between healthy human individuals. Study at large: Those who served as donors were a couple of women and a few men between the ages of 18 and 49. For every donor, three CD4 naive, three CD4 memory, two CD8 naive and one CD8 memory plates were used.

Terminally differentiated effector memory CD45RA+ cells were excluded by CCR7 positive selection of CD45RO-negative cells. Sequencing was at deep level. As handled by the study authors: Filtering differed since immunoSEQ provided only junctions, with no quality scores. Clones were sequenced by immunoSEQ multiplex PCR, and TCRdb holds only the in-frame ones, with some missing. That table is the source of V, J and clone size, and D and trimming were worked out from the DNA. This table holds around 2.1 million clones, about 92% found once. V was clipped by 10 bases and J by 3 bases; unmatched bases: 12. This CDR3 has 15 residues. Germline assignment: CDR1 ENHRY and CDR2 SYGVKD.

The sequenced sample was naive CD8+ T cells from PBMCs. The receptor was derived from a man younger than 30 in good health. Some clones in this sample may be carry-over from other donors' samples. The rearrangement uses TRBV10-3 and TRBJ1-2; 9 bases are a match to TRBD1. The CDR3 sequence is CASKPTGGVDYGYTF. The CDR3 region has the DNA TGTGCCAGCAAGCCGACAGGGGGGGTGGACTATGGCTACACCTTC.